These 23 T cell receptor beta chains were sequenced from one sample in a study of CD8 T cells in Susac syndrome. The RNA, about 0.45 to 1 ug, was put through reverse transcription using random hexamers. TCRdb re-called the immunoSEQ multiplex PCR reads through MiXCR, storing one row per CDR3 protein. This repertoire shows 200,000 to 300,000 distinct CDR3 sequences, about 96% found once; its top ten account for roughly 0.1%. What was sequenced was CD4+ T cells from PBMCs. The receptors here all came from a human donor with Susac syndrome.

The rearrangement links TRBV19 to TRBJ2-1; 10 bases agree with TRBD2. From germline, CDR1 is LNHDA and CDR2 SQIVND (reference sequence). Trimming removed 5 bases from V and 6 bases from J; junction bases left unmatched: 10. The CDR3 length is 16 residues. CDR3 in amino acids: CASSESRTSGINEQFF. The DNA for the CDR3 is TGTGCCAGTAGTGAGAGCAGGACTAGCGGTATCAATGAGCAGTTCTTC.

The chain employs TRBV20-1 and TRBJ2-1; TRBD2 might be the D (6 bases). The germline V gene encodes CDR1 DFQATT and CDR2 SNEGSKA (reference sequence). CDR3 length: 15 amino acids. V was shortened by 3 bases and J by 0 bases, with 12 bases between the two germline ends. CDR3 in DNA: TGCAGTGCTAGTCCTAGACTAGTCTCCTACAATGAGCAGTTCTTC. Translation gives CSASPRLVSYNEQFF.

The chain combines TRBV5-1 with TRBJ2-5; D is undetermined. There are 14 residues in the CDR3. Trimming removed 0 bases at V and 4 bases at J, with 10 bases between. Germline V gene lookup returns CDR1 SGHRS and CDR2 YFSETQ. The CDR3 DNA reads TGCGCCAGCAGCTTGGGAAGGCCAGGAGAGACCCAGTACTTC. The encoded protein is CASSLGRPGETQYF.

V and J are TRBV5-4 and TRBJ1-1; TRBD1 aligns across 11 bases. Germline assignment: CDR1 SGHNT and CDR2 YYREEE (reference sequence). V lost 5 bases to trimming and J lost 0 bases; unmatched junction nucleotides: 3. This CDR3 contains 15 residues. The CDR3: CASRGQGGLNTEAFF. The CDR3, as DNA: TGTGCCAGCAGGGGACAGGGGGGTTTGAACACTGAAGCTTTCTTT.

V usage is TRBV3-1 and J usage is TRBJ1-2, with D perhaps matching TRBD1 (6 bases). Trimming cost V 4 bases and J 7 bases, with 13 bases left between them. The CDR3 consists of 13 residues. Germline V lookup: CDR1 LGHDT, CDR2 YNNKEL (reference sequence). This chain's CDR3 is CASSLGTLAGYTF. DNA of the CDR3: TGTGCCAGCAGCCTCGGGACATTGGCTGGCTACACCTTC.

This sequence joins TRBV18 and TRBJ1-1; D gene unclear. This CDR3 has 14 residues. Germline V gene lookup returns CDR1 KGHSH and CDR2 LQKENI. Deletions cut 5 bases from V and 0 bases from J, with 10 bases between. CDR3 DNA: TGTGCCAGCTCATTCGGGCCGATGAACACTGAAGCTTTCTTT. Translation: CASSFGPMNTEAFF.

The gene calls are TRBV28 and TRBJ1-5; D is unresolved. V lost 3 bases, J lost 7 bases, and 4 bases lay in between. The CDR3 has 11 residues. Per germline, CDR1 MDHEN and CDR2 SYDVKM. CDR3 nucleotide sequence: TGTGCCAGCAGTTTTGAACAGCCCCAGCATTTT. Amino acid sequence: CASSFEQPQHF.

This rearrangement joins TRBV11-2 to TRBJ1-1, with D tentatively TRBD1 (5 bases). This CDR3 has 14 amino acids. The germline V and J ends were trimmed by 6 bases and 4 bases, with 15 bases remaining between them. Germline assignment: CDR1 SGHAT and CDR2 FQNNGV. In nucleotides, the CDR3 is TGTGCCAGCAGAATGGGAGGGGCGCCCACTGAAGCTTTCTTT. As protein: CASRMGGAPTEAFF. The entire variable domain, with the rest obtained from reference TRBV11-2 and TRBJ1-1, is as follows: EAGVAQSPRYKIIEKRQSVAFWCNPISGHATLYWYQQILGQGPKLLIQFQNNGVVDDSQLPKDRFSAERLKGVDSTLKIQPAKLEDSAVYLCASRMGGAPTEAFFGQGTRLTVV.

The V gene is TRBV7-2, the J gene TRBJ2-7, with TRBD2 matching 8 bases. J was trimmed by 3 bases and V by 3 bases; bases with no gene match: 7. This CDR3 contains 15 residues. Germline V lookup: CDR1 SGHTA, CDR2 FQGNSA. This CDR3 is CASSFGVGRDYEQYF. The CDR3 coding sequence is TGTGCCAGCAGCTTCGGCGTCGGGAGGGACTACGAGCAGTACTTC.

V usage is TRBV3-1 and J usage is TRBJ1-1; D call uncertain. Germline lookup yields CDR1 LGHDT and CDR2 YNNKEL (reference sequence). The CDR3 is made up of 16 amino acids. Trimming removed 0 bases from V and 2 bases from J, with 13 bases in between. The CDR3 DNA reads TGTGCCAGCAGCCAAGATCAATCCCGGCACAACACTGAAGCTTTCTTT. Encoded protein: CASSQDQSRHNTEAFF.

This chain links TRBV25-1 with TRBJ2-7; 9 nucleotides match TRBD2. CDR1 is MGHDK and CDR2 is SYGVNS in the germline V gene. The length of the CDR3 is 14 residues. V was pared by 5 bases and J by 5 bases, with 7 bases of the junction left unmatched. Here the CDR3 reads CASSPYSGRDEQYF. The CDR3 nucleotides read TGTGCCAGCAGTCCCTATAGCGGGAGAGACGAGCAGTACTTC.

The CDR3 sequence: CASSRKGRLTDTQYF. CDR3 sequence (DNA): TGTGCCAGCAGCCGCAAGGGGAGACTCACAGATACGCAGTATTTT. The rearrangement joins TRBV5-6 to TRBJ2-3; either TRBD1 or TRBD2 may supply D (5 bases each). Trimming stripped 4 bases from V and 2 bases from J, with 14 bases between. Germline V gene lookup returns CDR1 SGHDT and CDR2 YYEEEE. This CDR3 region has 15 residues.

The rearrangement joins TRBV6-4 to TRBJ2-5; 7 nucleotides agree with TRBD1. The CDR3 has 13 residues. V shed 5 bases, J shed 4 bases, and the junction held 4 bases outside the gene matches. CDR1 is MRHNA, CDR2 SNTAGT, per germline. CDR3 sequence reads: CASSNRDRETQYF. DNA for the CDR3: TGTGCCAGCAGTAATCGGGACAGAGAGACCCAGTACTTC.

CDR3 sequence: CASRGGQGPYEQYF. The CDR3 nucleotides read TGTGCCAGCAGGGGGGGACAGGGACCCTACGAGCAGTACTTC. The genes are TRBV12-3 or TRBV12-4 and TRBJ2-7; TRBD1 aligns across 9 bases. The CDR3 runs to 14 residues. V trimming: 6 bases; J trimming: 2 bases; junction bases outside the gene matches: 5.

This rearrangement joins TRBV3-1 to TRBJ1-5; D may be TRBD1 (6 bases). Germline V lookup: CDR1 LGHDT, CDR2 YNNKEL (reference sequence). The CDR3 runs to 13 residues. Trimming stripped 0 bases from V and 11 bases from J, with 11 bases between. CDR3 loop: CASSQDRGGSQHF. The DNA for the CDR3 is TGTGCCAGCAGCCAAGACAGGGGTGGCTCCCAGCATTTT.

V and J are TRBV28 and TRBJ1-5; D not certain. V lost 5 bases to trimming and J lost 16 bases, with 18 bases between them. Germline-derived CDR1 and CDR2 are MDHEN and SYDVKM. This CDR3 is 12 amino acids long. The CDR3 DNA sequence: TGTGCCAGCAGTCAAGAGGCAGCTATCAAACATTTT. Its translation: CASSQEAAIKHF.

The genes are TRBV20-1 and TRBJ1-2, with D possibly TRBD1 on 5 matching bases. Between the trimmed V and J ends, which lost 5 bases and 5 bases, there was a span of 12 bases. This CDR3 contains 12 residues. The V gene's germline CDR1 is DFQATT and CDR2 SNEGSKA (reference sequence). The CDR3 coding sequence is TGCAGTGCTGTTACAGGACTATATGGCTACACCTTC. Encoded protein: CSAVTGLYGYTF.

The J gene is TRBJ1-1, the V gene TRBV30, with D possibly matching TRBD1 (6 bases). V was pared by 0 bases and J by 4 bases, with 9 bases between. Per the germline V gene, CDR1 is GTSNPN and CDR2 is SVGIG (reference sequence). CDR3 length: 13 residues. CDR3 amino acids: CAWSVGAPTEAFF. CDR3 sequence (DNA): TGTGCCTGGAGTGTGGGGGCCCCCACTGAAGCTTTCTTT.

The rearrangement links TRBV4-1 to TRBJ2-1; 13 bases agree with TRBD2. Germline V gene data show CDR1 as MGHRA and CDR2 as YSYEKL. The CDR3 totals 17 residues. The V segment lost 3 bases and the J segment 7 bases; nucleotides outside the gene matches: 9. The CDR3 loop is CASSQASGTSGTNEQFF. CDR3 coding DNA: TGCGCCAGCAGCCAGGCCTCCGGGACTAGCGGGACAAATGAGCAGTTCTTC.

Here the CDR3 DNA reads TGTGCCAGCAGTGGGGGTGGTCCCGGGGAGCTGTTTTTT. Protein product: CASSGGGPGELFF. V usage is TRBV25-1 and J usage is TRBJ2-2; D ambiguous. CDR1 MGHDK and CDR2 SYGVNS come from the germline V gene. The V end lost 4 bases, the J end lost 6 bases, and 9 bases lay between the germline ends. The CDR3 totals 13 residues. Full variable domain (rest looked up from reference TRBV25-1 and TRBJ2-2): EADIYQTPRYLVIGTGKKITLECSQTMGHDKMYWYQQDPGMELHLIHYSYGVNSTEKGDLSSESTVSRIRTEHFPLTLESARPSHTSQYLCASSGGGPGELFFGEGSRLTVL.

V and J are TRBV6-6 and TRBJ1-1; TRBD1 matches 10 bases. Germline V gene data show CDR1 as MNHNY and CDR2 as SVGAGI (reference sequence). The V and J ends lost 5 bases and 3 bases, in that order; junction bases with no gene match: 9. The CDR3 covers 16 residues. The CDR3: CASSPRRGQGDTEAFF. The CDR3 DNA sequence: TGTGCCAGCAGTCCCCGACGAGGACAGGGGGACACTGAAGCTTTCTTT.

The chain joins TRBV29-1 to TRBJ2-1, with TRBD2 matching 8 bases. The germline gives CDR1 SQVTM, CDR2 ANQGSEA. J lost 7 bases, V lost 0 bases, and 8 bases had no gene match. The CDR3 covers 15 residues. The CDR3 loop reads CSVEDRAGGRNEQFF. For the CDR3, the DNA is TGCAGCGTTGAAGATCGGGCGGGAGGTAGAAATGAGCAGTTCTTC.

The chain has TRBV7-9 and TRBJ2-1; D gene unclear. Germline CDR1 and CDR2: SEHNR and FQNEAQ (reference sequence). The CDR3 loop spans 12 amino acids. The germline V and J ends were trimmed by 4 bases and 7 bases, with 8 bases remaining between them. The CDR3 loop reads CASSYLYNEQFF. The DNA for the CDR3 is TGTGCCAGCAGCTATCTGTATAATGAGCAGTTCTTC.